These 26 T cell receptor beta chains were sequenced from one sample in a study of T cell repertoires in cytomegalovirus infection. TCRdb re-called the reads with MiXCR, one entry per CDR3 protein. The sample records 55,000 to 85,000 distinct CDR3 sequences, 20% being singletons. These receptors are not linked to any known antigen. Source: CD8+ T cells from cultured PBMCs, taken from culture after CMV antigen stimulation. The receptor set was obtained from a human donor in good health (CMV status not recorded). Some clones in this sample may be carry-over from other donors' samples.

This clonotype was seen more than once but under ten times. The chain combines TRBV7-6 with TRBJ2-3, with D maybe TRBD1 (6 bases). The V and J ends lost 2 bases and 4 bases respectively, with 7 bases between them. The CDR3 consists of 13 residues. Germline V gives CDR1 SGHVS, CDR2 FNYEAQ. CDR3 in amino acids: CASSLWGPDTQYF. CDR3 bases: TGTGCCAGCAGCTTATGGGGGCCAGATACGCAGTATTTT.

The gene calls are TRBV6-2 or TRBV6-3 and TRBJ2-7, with D uncertain. The germline gives CDR1 MNHEY, CDR2 SVGEGT. Trimming cost V 8 bases and J 3 bases, with 17 bases left between them. This CDR3 spans 14 amino acids. CDR3 bases: TGTGCCAGCCGTAACGGGCGTGGGCTCTACGAGCAGTACTTC. This sequence encodes CASRNGRGLYEQYF.

The chain joins TRBV12-3 or TRBV12-4 to TRBJ2-2; D is unclear. The CDR3 runs 12 residues. Trimming removed 0 bases at V and 6 bases at J, with 2 bases between. The CDR3 sequence is CASSLAPGELFF. CDR3 nucleotides: TGTGCCAGCAGTTTAGCCCCCGGGGAGCTGTTTTTT.

This clonotype was observed a handful of times. The chain joins TRBV9 to TRBJ2-1, with TRBD2 as a possible D gene (5 bases). The V gene lost 0 bases and the J gene lost 9 bases, with 13 bases spanning the gap. The germline V gene has CDR1 SGDLS and CDR2 YYNGEE. The CDR3 loop spans 14 amino acids. In DNA, the CDR3 is TGTGCCAGCAGCGTAGGGAAGATAGGGAGTGAGCAGTTCTTC. This gives the protein CASSVGKIGSEQFF.

In its sample, this clonotype was seen a few times. The CDR3 region is CASSSRGQGEHEQYF. In DNA form, the CDR3 reads TGTGCCAGCAGCTCGAGGGGACAGGGGGAACACGAGCAGTACTTC. V gene TRBV7-9 combines with J gene TRBJ2-7, with TRBD1 identical over 11 bases. The germline V gene has CDR1 SEHNR and CDR2 FQNEAQ (reference sequence). The CDR3 runs to 15 residues. The V gene end was trimmed by 4 bases and the J gene end by 5 bases; junction bases not matched to a gene: 7. The entire variable domain, with the rest obtained from reference TRBV7-9 and TRBJ2-7, is as follows: DTGVSQNPRHKITKRGQNVTFRCDPISEHNRLYWYRQTLGQGPEFLTYFQNEAQLEKSRLLSDRFSAERPKGSFSTLEIQRTEQGDSAMYLCASSSRGQGEHEQYFGPGTRLTVT.

V usage is TRBV29-1 and J usage is TRBJ2-2, with D uncertain. The CDR3 consists of 11 residues. Germline V gene sequence: CDR1 SQVTM, CDR2 ANQGSEA. The V end was cut by 7 bases, the J end by 0 bases, with 3 bases between. The CDR3 bases are TGCAGCGCTTCGAACACCGGGGAGCTGTTTTTT. It translates to CSASNTGELFF.

Only one count was recorded for this clonotype. V and J are TRBV27 and TRBJ1-2, with D perhaps TRBD1 (5 bases). Trimming took 3 bases from V and 6 from J, leaving 11 bases between them. The CDR3 is made up of 13 amino acids. Germline CDR1 and CDR2: MNHEY and SMNVEV (reference sequence). In DNA, the CDR3 is TGTGCCAGCAGTTTGGGACCCGTCCATGGCTACACCTTC. It specifies CASSLGPVHGYTF.

This clonotype occurred a few times. The chain joins TRBV11-1 to TRBJ1-1; a possible D gene is TRBD1 (6 bases). The V and J ends lost 2 bases and 5 bases respectively, with 15 bases between them. The CDR3 extends over 15 amino acids. In germline, CDR1 is SGHAT, CDR2 FQDESV (reference sequence). The CDR3 sequence: CASSLLGARGTEAFF. The CDR3 bases are TGTGCCAGCAGCTTACTGGGGGCGCGGGGAACTGAAGCTTTCTTT.

The chain carries TRBV9 and TRBJ2-7; weak D call: TRBD1 (5 bases). Trimming took off 3 bases at V and 5 bases at J, with 21 bases between the two ends. The CDR3 spans 16 residues. Germline values: CDR1 SGDLS, CDR2 YYNGEE. CDR3 sequence (DNA): TGTGCCAGCAGCGAGACAAGAGTCGAAGGGGTCCACGAGCAGTACTTC. This sequence encodes CASSETRVEGVHEQYF.

This clonotype has just a few counts. This chain uses TRBV6-6 with TRBJ1-4, with 7 bases matching TRBD1. V shed 5 bases and J 5 bases; nucleotides not matched to a gene: 8. Germline V gene sequence: CDR1 MNHNY, CDR2 SVGAGI (reference sequence). This CDR3 contains 15 residues. CDR3 protein: CASSIPQGRNEKLFF. CDR3 bases: TGTGCCAGCAGTATTCCACAGGGGCGAAATGAAAAACTGTTTTTT.

The chain has TRBV7-2 and TRBJ1-6; D remains unclear. The V gene's germline CDR1 is SGHTA and CDR2 FQGNSA. V was clipped by 4 bases and J by 12 bases, with 7 bases between them. The CDR3 is made up of 11 amino acids. CDR3 nucleotide sequence: TGTGCCAGCAGCTATGCCGGACCCCTCCACTTT. Its protein is CASSYAGPLHF.

The J gene is TRBJ1-1, the V gene TRBV7-2; D ambiguous. The germline V and J ends were trimmed by 2 bases and 6 bases, with 10 bases remaining between them. The germline V gene encodes CDR1 SGHTA and CDR2 FQGNSA. The CDR3 is 13 amino acids. CDR3 nucleotides: TGTGCCAGCAGCTTAATATCTGGGGCTGAAGCTTTCTTT. Translation gives CASSLISGAEAFF.

The chain couples TRBV6-1 to TRBJ2-3; D gene uncertain. The germline V gene encodes CDR1 MNHNS and CDR2 SASEGT. Between the trimmed V and J ends, which lost 1 base and 5 bases, there was a span of 10 bases. This CDR3 is 14 amino acids long. The CDR3 loop reads CASSEGSSLDTQYF. CDR3 in DNA: TGTGCCAGCAGTGAAGGGAGTAGCTTAGATACGCAGTATTTT.

This clonotype was picked up a small number of times. It may be a read error: a sequence one base away is much more abundant. This sequence joins TRBV7-9 and TRBJ2-3; D may correspond to TRBD1 or TRBD2 (5 bases each). Germline CDR1 reads SEHNR; CDR2 reads FQNEAQ (reference sequence). CDR3 length equals 14 residues. The CDR3 DNA reads as TGTGTCACCCAAGGGGAGCGGTACACAGATACGCAGTATTTT. It encodes CVTQGERYTDTQYF.

With respect to this clonotype: The CDR3 end shows no conserved phenylalanine or tryptophan, and so a read error is likely. The chain joins TRBV4-1 to TRBJ2-7, with D possibly matching TRBD1 (5 bases). The V end lost 0 bases, the J end lost 5 bases, and 14 bases lay between the germline ends. There are 15 residues in the CDR3. Germline CDR1 reads MGHRA; CDR2 reads YSYEKL. The CDR3 nucleotides read TGCGCCAGCAGCCAAGAGATGCGACAGAACCACGAGCAGTACTTG. As protein: CASSQEMRQNHEQYL.

CDR3 in DNA: TGTGCCAGCAGTTTGTCCCCCCTGAATGAGCAGTTCTTC. Translation: CASSLSPLNEQFF. V gene TRBV27 combines with J gene TRBJ2-1; D is uncertain. V was trimmed by 3 bases and J by 7 bases, leaving 10 bases between them. The CDR3 covers 13 residues. Germline CDR1 and CDR2: MNHEY and SMNVEV (reference sequence).

The genes are TRBV27 and TRBJ2-7; maybe TRBD2 (5 bases). The length of the CDR3 is 14 residues. Germline V CDR1 and CDR2: MNHEY, SMNVEV (reference sequence). Trimming cost V 2 bases and J 2 bases, with 10 bases left between them. CDR3: CASSLRGLAYEQYF. CDR3 coding DNA: TGTGCCAGCAGTTTACGGGGTTTAGCCTACGAGCAGTACTTC.

In this sample, this clonotype turned up a few times. V is TRBV12-3 or TRBV12-4 and J is TRBJ1-3; D unresolved. The CDR3 runs to 10 residues. Trimming cost V 1 base and J 8 bases, with 0 bases left between them. CDR3 nucleotides: TGTGCCAGCAGTTTAGACACCATATATTTT. As protein: CASSLDTIYF.

This sequence joins TRBV7-2 and TRBJ1-2, with unresolved D. CDR1 is SGHTA, CDR2 FQGNSA, per germline. The V and J ends lost 10 bases and 0 bases respectively, with 30 bases between them. This CDR3 comprises 19 residues. The CDR3 here is CANENQKPRTERTNYGYTF. Written as DNA, the CDR3 is TGTGCCAACGAAAACCAAAAGCCCCGAACCGAACGAACTAACTATGGCTACACCTTC.

Only a few counts were recorded for this clonotype. The chain couples TRBV14 to TRBJ2-3; the D gene is possibly TRBD1 (5 bases). The CDR3 totals 15 residues. The ends were cut back, 4 bases at V and 4 bases at J, with 15 bases in the middle. Germline CDR1 SGHDN, CDR2 FVKESK. CDR3 sequence (DNA): TGTGCCAGCAGCCGATGGGGCGATGCGGCAGATACGCAGTATTTT. Translation: CASSRWGDAADTQYF. Using reference TRBV14 and TRBJ2-3 for the parts outside the CDR3, the full variable domain is EAGVTQFPSHSVIEKGQTVTLRCDPISGHDNLYWYRRVMGKEIKFLLHFVKESKQDESGMPNNRFLAERTGGTYSTLKVQPAELEDSGVYFCASSRWGDAADTQYFGPGTRLTVL.

V and J are TRBV7-9 and TRBJ1-1, with a weak D call TRBD1 (5 bases). The germline gives CDR1 SEHNR, CDR2 FQNEAQ (reference sequence). V was trimmed by 5 bases and J by 0 bases, leaving 10 bases between them. CDR3 length equals 14 residues. CDR3 sequence (DNA): TGTGCCAGCAGCCCCCAGGGACTGAACACTGAAGCTTTCTTT. This codes for CASSPQGLNTEAFF.

The chain recombines TRBV6-2 or TRBV6-3 with TRBJ1-2; weak D call: TRBD1 (5 bases). V was cut by 6 bases and J by 4 bases, with 15 bases left in between. The germline V gene has CDR1 MNHEY and CDR2 SVGEGT. The CDR3 sequence is 14 residues long. Here the CDR3 reads CASSPEGATYGYTF. For the CDR3, the DNA is TGTGCCAGCAGCCCCGAAGGGGCGACCTATGGCTACACCTTC.

This clonotype has a count of ten or more. V and J are TRBV7-8 and TRBJ1-1; D is undetermined. This CDR3 spans 11 amino acids. The V gene lost 5 bases and the J gene lost 5 bases, with 6 bases spanning the gap. Germline loops: CDR1 SGHVS, CDR2 FQNEAQ. CDR3 in amino acids: CASSKKTEAFF. CDR3 nucleotides: TGTGCCAGCAGCAAGAAGACTGAAGCTTTCTTT.

This clonotype was counted only a few times. The gene calls are TRBV12-3 or TRBV12-4 and TRBJ1-2, with 9 bases lining up with TRBD1. CDR3 length equals 14 residues. J gave up 4 bases and V 4 bases, and 4 bases lay outside the gene matches. The CDR3 spells CASSSGQGSYGYTF. The CDR3 DNA follows: TGTGCCAGCAGTTCGGGACAGGGATCCTATGGCTACACCTTC.

This clonotype was found many times. The chain links TRBV7-2 to TRBJ2-7; the D is unclear. The CDR3 is made up of 12 amino acids. The V gene's germline CDR1 is SGHTA and CDR2 FQGNSA. Trimming removed 1 base at V and 2 bases at J, with 3 bases between. The CDR3 sequence is CASSLGAYEQYF. The CDR3 DNA is TGTGCCAGCAGCTTAGGCGCCTACGAGCAGTACTTC.

V is TRBV4-3 and J is TRBJ2-5; tentatively, D is TRBD1 (5 bases). The CDR3 extends over 16 amino acids. Germline V gene sequence: CDR1 LGHNA, CDR2 YSLEER. V gave up 2 bases and J gave up 5 bases, with 18 bases separating them. The CDR3 sequence: CASSQSRGGGMETQYF. Here the CDR3 DNA reads TGCGCCAGCAGCCAATCAAGGGGCGGCGGTATGGAGACCCAGTACTTC.